These T cell receptor beta chains were read from a single sample in a study of cytomegalovirus exposure and HLA in healthy donors. The data were produced by immunoSEQ multiplex PCR, yet TCRdb's version contains in-frame clones alone and is incomplete. The sample lists some 90,000 clones, around 78% occurring once. The specimen sequenced was PBMCs. The source of these receptors is a man between 25 and 39 years old in good health and CMV-seronegative. Each CDR3 is given with its conserved first and last residue. The D gene is left open where the match is weak. Rows give clone size only sometimes, using once, few, many, or a class for an expanded clone.

cdr3_aa cdr3_nt j_call clone_size v_call d_call
CASSRTGGDQGLSSYNEQFF TGCGCCAGCAGCCGAACGGGTGGGGATCAGGGGCTGAGCTCCTACAATGAGCAGTTCTTC TRBJ2-1 once TRBV4-3 NA
CASSLRQDFSYNEQFF TGTGCCAGCAGCTTACGACAGGATTTCTCCTACAATGAGCAGTTCTTC TRBJ2-1 NA TRBV11-2 NA
CASSSTLAGGRSEQFF TGCGCCAGCAGCTCGACACTAGCGGGGGGGCGAAGTGAGCAGTTCTTC TRBJ2-1 NA TRBV5-1 TRBD2
CAISELAARTGELFF TGTGCCATCAGTGAACTAGCGGCGCGCACCGGGGAGCTGTTTTTT TRBJ2-2 few TRBV10-3 TRBD2
CASSLVGAGNTIYF TGTGCCAGCAGCTTAGTAGGGGCTGGAAACACCATATATTTT TRBJ1-3 NA TRBV7-2 NA
CASSPGTSGSVPGELFF TGTGCCAGCAGCCCTGGGACTAGCGGGAGCGTTCCCGGGGAGCTGTTTTTT TRBJ2-2 NA TRBV5-4 TRBD2
CAISGDREDGYTF TGTGCCATCAGTGGGGACAGGGAGGATGGCTACACCTTC TRBJ1-2 NA TRBV10-3 TRBD1
CASSVVAGQAHTGELFF TGTGCCAGCAGCGTAGTCGCCGGTCAGGCCCACACCGGGGAGCTGTTTTTT TRBJ2-2 NA TRBV9 NA
CSVKTGSGANVLTF TGCAGCGTAAAGACAGGGAGTGGGGCCAACGTCCTGACTTTC TRBJ2-6 once TRBV29-1 TRBD1
CSSSLVAGALPNQPQHF TGTTCCAGCAGCTTAGTAGCAGGGGCTTTACCCAATCAGCCCCAGCATTTT TRBJ1-5 few TRBV7-9 NA
CASTWTSGFNEQFF TGTGCCAGCACTTGGACTAGCGGGTTTAATGAGCAGTTCTTC TRBJ2-1 NA TRBV6-1 TRBD2
CSVGGLGGPADTQYF TGCAGCGTTGGGGGATTGGGAGGGCCGGCAGATACGCAGTATTTT TRBJ2-3 NA TRBV29-1 TRBD2
CASSLWTGAPNTGELFF TGTGCCAGCAGCTTATGGACAGGGGCCCCGAACACCGGGGAGCTGTTTTTT TRBJ2-2 once TRBV7-3 TRBD1
CASSLPYRVGEQYF TGTGCCAGCAGCTTACCCTACAGGGTTGGCGAGCAGTACTTC TRBJ2-7 NA TRBV11-2 NA
CASSKEGTSRLRNEQYF TGTGCCAGCAGCAAAGAAGGGACTAGCCGACTCCGGAACGAGCAGTACTTC TRBJ2-7 once TRBV21-1 NA
CASSIGGTAETQYF TGTGCCAGTAGTATTGGCGGGACCGCAGAGACCCAGTACTTC TRBJ2-5 NA TRBV19 NA
CATGDRDRNSYEQYF TGTGCCACAGGGGACCGGGACAGGAACTCCTACGAGCAGTACTTC TRBJ2-7 NA TRBV10-3 TRBD1
CASSHGQRGSPLHF TGTGCCAGCAGCCATGGACAGAGGGGTTCACCCCTCCACTTT TRBJ1-6 NA TRBV7-9 NA
CAISRAGKNEKLFF TGTGCCATCAGTCGGGCAGGGAAGAATGAAAAACTGTTTTTT TRBJ1-4 few TRBV10-3 NA
CASSPDRVWDGYTF TGCGCCAGCAGCCCTGACAGGGTTTGGGATGGCTACACCTTC TRBJ1-2 NA TRBV5-1 TRBD1
CASIDRGTMGSPVTEAFF TGTGCCAGCATAGACAGGGGAACTATGGGCTCCCCGGTCACTGAAGCTTTCTTT TRBJ1-1 NA TRBV25-1 TRBD1
CASCRTGGGQPQHF TGTGCCAGCTGCCGGACAGGGGGCGGTCAGCCCCAGCATTTT TRBJ1-5 NA TRBV7-8 TRBD1
CASSRDRVGNTGELFF TGTGCCAGCAGTAGGGACAGGGTAGGGAACACCGGGGAGCTGTTTTTT TRBJ2-2 few TRBV2 TRBD1
CASSLQGFNSNQPQHF TGTGCCAGCAGCTTACAGGGCTTTAATAGCAATCAGCCCCAGCATTTT TRBJ1-5 NA TRBV7-8 NA
CASSAQGGNTEAFF TGTGCCAGCAGCGCACAGGGGGGGAACACTGAAGCTTTCTTT TRBJ1-1 NA TRBV7-3 TRBD1
CASSYRGPADTQYF TGTGCCAGCAGTTACCGGGGTCCCGCAGATACGCAGTATTTT TRBJ2-3 NA TRBV6-5 NA